These T cell receptor beta chains were read from a single sample in a study of blood T cell repertoires in COVID-19. This table comes from immunoSEQ multiplex PCR, and its TCRdb copy is limited to in-frame clones, with some not included. The sample comprises about 98,000 clones, roughly 80% of which are singletons, and approximately 10% rests with the top ten. Sequencing was performed on peripheral blood. All receptors derive from a man between 65 and 85 years old with active or convalescent COVID-19. Each CDR3 is given with its conserved first and last residue. The D gene is left open where the match is weak. The listing skips clone size in some rows; elsewhere it reads once, few, many or a size class.

>TRBJ1-3|TRBD1|TRBV7-2|once
CASSAQGAAGGNTIYF
TGTGCCAGCAGCGCCCAGGGGGCAGCGGGCGGAAACACCATATATTTT
>TRBJ2-5|TRBD2|TRBV4-1|once
CASSQGELAGETQYF
TGCGCCAGCAGCCAAGGGGAGCTAGCGGGGGAGACCCAGTACTTC
>TRBJ1-6|TRBD1|TRBV7-9|-
CASSSQTGANSPLHF
TGTGCCAGCAGCTCCCAGACAGGGGCAAATTCACCCCTCCACTTT
>TRBJ2-1|-|TRBV5-6|-
CASRSRGTSYNEQFF
TGTGCCAGCAGGTCACGGGGGACTTCCTACAATGAGCAGTTCTTC
>TRBJ1-6|-|TRBV21-1|-
CASNRQGSNSPLHF
TGTGCCAGCAACCGACAGGGATCCAATTCACCCCTCCACTTT
>TRBJ2-5|TRBD2|TRBV9|once
CASSPTGGASETQYF
TGTGCCAGCAGCCCCACGGGGGGGGCGAGTGAGACCCAGTACTTC
>TRBJ1-6|-|TRBV29-1|-
CSLDCGSYNSPLHF
TGCAGCCTAGATTGTGGCTCCTATAATTCACCCCTCCACTTT
>TRBJ1-1|-|TRBV2|-
CASSDEGNTEAFF
TGTGCCAGCAGTGACGAGGGGAACACTGAAGCTTTCTTT
>TRBJ2-3|TRBD2|TRBV9|-
CASSVLVQRAGGLPDTQYF
TGTGCCAGCAGCGTCCTAGTTCAGAGGGCGGGGGGTCTCCCTGATACGCAGTATTTT
>TRBJ2-3|-|TRBV30|-
CAWSGGVYTQYF
TGTGCCTGGAGCGGAGGGGTTTATACGCAGTATTTT
>TRBJ2-5|TRBD1|TRBV6-5|-
CASRGQGRGETQYF
TGTGCCAGCAGGGGACAGGGACGTGGCGAGACCCAGTACTTC
>TRBJ2-1|-|TRBV12-3/TRBV12-4|-
CASILPSRGEQFF
TGTGCCAGCATTCTACCCAGCAGGGGTGAGCAGTTCTTC
>TRBJ1-4|TRBD1|TRBV6-5|-
CASRLRGRGEKLFF
TGTGCCAGCAGACTCAGGGGGCGCGGTGAAAAACTGTTTTTT
>TRBJ1-2|-|TRBV19|-
CASSIAHVNYGYTF
TGTGCCAGTAGTATCGCACACGTTAACTATGGCTACACCTTC
>TRBJ2-2|-|TRBV5-1|-
CASSLRAGNTGELFF
TGCGCCAGCAGCTTGAGGGCGGGGAACACCGGGGAGCTGTTTTTT
>TRBJ2-2|TRBD1|TRBV7-8|-
CASSPRGQGASGELFF
TGTGCCAGCTCCCCTCGAGGACAGGGGGCTTCCGGGGAGCTGTTTTTT
>TRBJ1-2|-|TRBV4-1|-
CASSTPGTNYGYTF
TGCGCCAGCAGCACACCCGGGACAAACTATGGCTACACCTTC
>TRBJ1-4|-|TRBV5-6|few
CASSSNRVGEKLFF
TGTGCCAGCAGCTCTAACAGGGTCGGTGAAAAACTGTTTTTT
>TRBJ2-2|TRBD1|TRBV5-1|few
CASSPRGRDSTGELFF
TGCGCCAGCAGCCCACGAGGTCGGGACAGTACCGGGGAGCTGTTTTTT
>TRBJ2-1|TRBD2|TRBV11-3|-
CASSFDPLAGANEQFF
TGTGCCAGCAGCTTTGATCCACTAGCGGGGGCCAATGAGCAGTTCTTC
>TRBJ1-4|TRBD1|TRBV5-1|few
CASSPGQGYGEKLFF
TGCGCCAGCAGTCCGGGACAGGGGTACGGTGAAAAACTGTTTTTT
>TRBJ1-2|-|TRBV7-9|once
CASSPGTLNYGYTF
TGTGCCAGCAGCCCTGGGACACTTAACTATGGCTACACCTTC
>TRBJ1-1|-|TRBV7-9|-
CASSLAPLLGSGEAFF
TGTGCCAGCAGCTTAGCTCCCCTTCTCGGGTCTGGTGAAGCTTTCTTT
>TRBJ2-7|TRBD2|TRBV5-1|-
CASSSGLAGNDEQYF
TGCGCCAGCAGCTCGGGACTAGCGGGGAACGACGAGCAGTACTTC
>TRBJ1-1|-|TRBV7-9|-
CASSLVQGSTEAFF
TGTGCCAGCAGCTTAGTCCAGGGGTCCACTGAAGCTTTCTTT
>TRBJ1-4|TRBD1|TRBV6-5|-
CASRKGGENEKLFF
TGTGCCAGCAGGAAAGGGGGCGAGAATGAAAAACTGTTTTTT
>TRBJ2-7|TRBD1|TRBV11-3|-
CASSSGTGAYEQYF
TGTGCCAGCAGCTCCGGGACAGGGGCCTACGAGCAGTACTTC
>TRBJ2-3|-|TRBV5-1|-
CASSPLFEGRSTDTQYF
TGCGCCAGCAGCCCCCTGTTCGAGGGCCGGAGCACAGATACGCAGTATTTT
>TRBJ2-4|TRBD1|TRBV15|-
CATSREDRENIQYF
TGTGCCACCAGCAGGGAGGACAGGGAAAACATTCAGTACTTC
>TRBJ2-3|-|TRBV7-9|once
CASSLGALSTDTQYF
TGTGCCAGCAGCTTAGGGGCCCTCAGCACAGATACGCAGTATTTT
>TRBJ2-7|-|TRBV5-4|-
CASSLTGLINEQYF
TGTGCCAGCAGCTTGACAGGGCTCATCAACGAGCAGTACTTC
>TRBJ2-1|-|TRBV15|-
CATSREITSSYNEQFF
TGTGCCACCAGCAGAGAGATCACGAGCTCCTACAATGAGCAGTTCTTC